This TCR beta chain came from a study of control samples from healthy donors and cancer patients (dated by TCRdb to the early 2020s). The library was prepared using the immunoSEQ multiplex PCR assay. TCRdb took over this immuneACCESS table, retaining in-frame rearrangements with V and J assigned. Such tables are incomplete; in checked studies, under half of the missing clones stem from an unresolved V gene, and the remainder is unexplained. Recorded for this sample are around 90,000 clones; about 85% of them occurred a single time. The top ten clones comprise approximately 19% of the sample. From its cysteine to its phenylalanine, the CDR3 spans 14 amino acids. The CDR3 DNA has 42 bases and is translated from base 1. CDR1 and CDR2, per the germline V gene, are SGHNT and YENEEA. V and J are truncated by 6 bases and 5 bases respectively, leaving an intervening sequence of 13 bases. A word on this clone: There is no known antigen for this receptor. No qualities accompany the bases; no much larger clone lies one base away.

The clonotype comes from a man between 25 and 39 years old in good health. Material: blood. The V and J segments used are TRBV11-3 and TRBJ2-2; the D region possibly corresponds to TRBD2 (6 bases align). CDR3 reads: CASSIGGDTGELFF. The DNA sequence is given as TGTGCCAGCAGTATCGGGGGAGATACCGGGGAGCTGTTTTTT.